Listed below are T cell receptor beta chains from one sample, sequenced in a study of PD-L1 blockade in urothelial cancer. Some clones are missing from TCRdb's copy, which holds only in-frame ones; the method was immunoSEQ multiplex PCR. The profile covers 45,000 or so clones, with 82% appearing a single time and 1.5% to 2% taken by the ten largest. Sequenced here: PBMCs, sampled around atezolizumab (anti-PD-L1) treatment. The source is a man aged 45-65 years with urothelial cancer. The CDR3 runs from the conserved cysteine through the conserved F or W. D genes are given only for firm matches. Not every row has a clone size; where given, it reads once, few, many or a size class.

TRBV5-1,NA,TRBJ1-1,NA,CASSLDVRQAEAFF,TGCGCCAGCAGCCTGGATGTACGACAGGCTGAAGCTTTCTTT
TRBV5-6,NA,TRBJ1-2,NA,CASSFGGGQPYGYTF,TGTGCCAGCAGCTTCGGGGGGGGCCAACCTTATGGCTACACCTTC
TRBV27,few,TRBJ2-2,TRBD2,CASSKGGRTRAFF,TGTGCCAGCAGCAAGGGCGGGAGGACAAGGGCGTTTTTT
TRBV2,NA,TRBJ1-5,TRBD1,CASSQTGVSNQPQHF,TGTGCCAGCAGCCAGACAGGGGTTAGCAATCAGCCCCAGCATTTT
TRBV19,NA,TRBJ2-2,TRBD2,CASSLSGGSPGELFF,TGTGCCTCAAGCCTGAGCGGGGGCTCGCCCGGGGAGCTGTTTTTT
TRBV29-1,NA,TRBJ1-1,TRBD1,CSGRGTGRPEAFF,TGCAGCGGGCGGGGGACAGGGCGGCCTGAAGCTTTCTTT
TRBV6-1,NA,TRBJ1-2,TRBD1,CASSEADRGNGYTF,TGTGCCAGCAGTGAAGCAGACAGGGGTAATGGCTACACCTTC
TRBV19,NA,TRBJ1-6,NA,CASLGQSSYNSPLHF,TGTGCCAGCCTCGGACAGAGCTCCTATAATTCACCCCTCCACTTT
TRBV10-3,NA,TRBJ2-6,NA,CAIRGGSGANVLTF,TGTGCCATCAGGGGGGGTTCTGGGGCCAACGTCCTGACTTTC
TRBV9,NA,TRBJ2-1,TRBD2,CASSVGLAGGLGEQFF,TGTGCCAGCAGCGTAGGACTAGCGGGGGGCCTTGGTGAGCAGTTCTTC
TRBV5-1,medium-sized,TRBJ1-1,NA,CASSLAQNTEAFF,TGCGCCAGCAGCTTGGCACAGAACACTGAAGCTTTCTTT
TRBV19,NA,TRBJ1-1,NA,CASSNRRGNTEAFF,TGTGCCAGTAGTAACAGACGGGGAAACACTGAAGCTTTCTTT
TRBV4-2,medium-sized,TRBJ2-7,TRBD1,CANLTRDRIYEQYF,TGTGCCAACCTCACCCGGGACAGGATCTACGAGCAGTACTTC
TRBV30,NA,TRBJ1-1,TRBD1,CAWSVPTGKKGAFF,TGTGCCTGGAGTGTACCGACAGGGAAAAAGGGAGCTTTCTTT
TRBV28,NA,TRBJ1-3,NA,CASSLAYGGGNTIYF,TGTGCCAGCAGTTTGGCCTACGGGGGGGGAAACACCATATATTTT
TRBV12-5,NA,TRBJ2-3,NA,CASGLQLATDTQYF,TGTGCTAGTGGTTTGCAACTAGCCACAGATACGCAGTATTTT
TRBV5-4,NA,TRBJ2-5,TRBD2,CASSSGGLAGETQYF,TGTGCCAGCAGCTCGGGGGGACTAGCGGGAGAGACCCAGTACTTC
TRBV27,once,TRBJ2-1,TRBD2,CASSSLTSGPYNEQFF,TGTGCCAGCAGTTCCCTGACTAGCGGCCCCTACAATGAGCAGTTCTTC
TRBV19,NA,TRBJ2-2,NA,CASSMRGSNTGELFF,TGTGCCAGTAGTATGCGGGGCTCGAACACCGGGGAGCTGTTTTTT
TRBV2,NA,TRBJ1-2,NA,CASSYRALGSNTF,TGTGCCAGCAGTTACAGGGCCCTAGGATCAAATACCTTC
TRBV30,NA,TRBJ2-3,NA,CAWSPFRTDTDTQYF,TGTGCCTGGAGCCCTTTTAGGACAGACACAGATACGCAGTATTTT
TRBV7-6,NA,TRBJ2-5,NA,CASRPGAGETQYF,TGTGCCAGCAGGCCAGGGGCCGGGGAGACCCAGTACTTC
TRBV28,once,TRBJ2-6,NA,CASNYRTTSGANVLTF,TGTGCCAGCAATTATAGGACAACCTCTGGGGCCAACGTCCTGACTTTC
TRBV18,NA,TRBJ1-4,NA,CASSQQGNGGEKLFF,TGTGCCAGCTCACAGCAAGGGAACGGGGGAGAAAAACTGTTTTTT
TRBV28,NA,TRBJ2-1,NA,CASSFPQYNEQFF,TGTGCCAGCAGTTTCCCTCAGTACAATGAGCAGTTCTTC
TRBV6-1,NA,TRBJ1-2,NA,CASSEALPGGYTF,TGTGCCAGCAGTGAAGCGCTTCCAGGTGGCTACACCTTC
TRBV5-1,NA,TRBJ1-5,NA,CASNKTGENQPQHF,TGCGCCAGCAATAAGACAGGCGAAAATCAGCCCCAGCATTTT
TRBV10-2,once,TRBJ2-2,NA,CASSVGTGITGELFF,TGCGCCAGCAGTGTGGGGACTGGAATCACCGGGGAGCTGTTTTTT
TRBV5-4,NA,TRBJ1-4,NA,CASSLNNFEKLFF,TGTGCCAGCAGCTTGAATAATTTTGAAAAACTGTTTTTT
TRBV7-6,NA,TRBJ1-1,NA,CASRRGRHTEAFF,TGTGCCAGCCGACGGGGTCGGCACACTGAAGCTTTCTTT
TRBV29-1,few,TRBJ2-3,TRBD2,CSVGTSGGAGTQYF,TGCAGCGTTGGGACTAGCGGGGGGGCGGGGACGCAGTATTTT
TRBV19,few,TRBJ2-3,TRBD2,CASNGLAGGTDTQYF,TGTGCCAGTAACGGACTAGCGGGAGGCACAGATACGCAGTATTTT
TRBV27,NA,TRBJ2-1,TRBD2,CASSFYSGGYNEQFF,TGTGCCAGCAGTTTTTATAGCGGGGGGTACAATGAGCAGTTCTTC